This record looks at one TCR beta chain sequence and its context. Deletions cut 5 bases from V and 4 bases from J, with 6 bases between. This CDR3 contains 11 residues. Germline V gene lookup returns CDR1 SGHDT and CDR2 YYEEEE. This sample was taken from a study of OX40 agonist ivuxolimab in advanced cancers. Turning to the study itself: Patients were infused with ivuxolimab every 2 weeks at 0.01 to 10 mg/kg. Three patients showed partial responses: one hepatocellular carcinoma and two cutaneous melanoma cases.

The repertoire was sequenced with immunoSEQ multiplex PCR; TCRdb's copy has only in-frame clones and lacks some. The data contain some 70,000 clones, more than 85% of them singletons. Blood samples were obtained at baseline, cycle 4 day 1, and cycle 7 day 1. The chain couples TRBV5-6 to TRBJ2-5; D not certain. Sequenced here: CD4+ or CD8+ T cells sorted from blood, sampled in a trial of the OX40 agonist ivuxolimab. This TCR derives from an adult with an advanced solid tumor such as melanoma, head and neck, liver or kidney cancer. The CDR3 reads CASSSRETQYF. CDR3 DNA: TGTGCCAGCAGTAGTAGAGAGACCCAGTACTTC.